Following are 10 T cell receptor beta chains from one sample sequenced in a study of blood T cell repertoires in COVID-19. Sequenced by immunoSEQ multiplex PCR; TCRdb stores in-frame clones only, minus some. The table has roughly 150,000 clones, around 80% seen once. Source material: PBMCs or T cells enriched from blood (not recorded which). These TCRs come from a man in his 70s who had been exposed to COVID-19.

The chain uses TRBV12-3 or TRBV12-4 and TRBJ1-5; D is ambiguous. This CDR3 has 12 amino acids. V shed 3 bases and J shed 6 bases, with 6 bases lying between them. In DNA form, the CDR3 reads TGTGCCAGCAGTTTCTTTCGTCAGCCCCAGCATTTT. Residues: CASSFFRQPQHF.

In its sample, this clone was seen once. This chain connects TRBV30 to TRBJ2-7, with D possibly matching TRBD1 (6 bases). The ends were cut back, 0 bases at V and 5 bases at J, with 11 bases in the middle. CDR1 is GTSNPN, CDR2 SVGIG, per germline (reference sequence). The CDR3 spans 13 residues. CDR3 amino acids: CAWSVAGENEQYF. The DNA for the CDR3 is TGTGCCTGGAGTGTAGCAGGGGAGAACGAGCAGTACTTC.

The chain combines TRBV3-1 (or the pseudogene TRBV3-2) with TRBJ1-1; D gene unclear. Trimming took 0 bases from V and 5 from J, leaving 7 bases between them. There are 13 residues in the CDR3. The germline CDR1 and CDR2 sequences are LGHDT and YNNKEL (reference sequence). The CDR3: CASSQDFPTEAFF. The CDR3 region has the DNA TGTGCCAGCAGCCAAGATTTCCCTACTGAAGCTTTCTTT.

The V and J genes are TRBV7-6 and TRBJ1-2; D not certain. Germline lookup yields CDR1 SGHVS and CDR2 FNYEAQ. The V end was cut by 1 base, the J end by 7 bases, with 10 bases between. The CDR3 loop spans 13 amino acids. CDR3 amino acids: CASSLVADAGYTF. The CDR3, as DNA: TGTGCCAGCAGCTTAGTGGCCGATGCTGGCTACACCTTC.

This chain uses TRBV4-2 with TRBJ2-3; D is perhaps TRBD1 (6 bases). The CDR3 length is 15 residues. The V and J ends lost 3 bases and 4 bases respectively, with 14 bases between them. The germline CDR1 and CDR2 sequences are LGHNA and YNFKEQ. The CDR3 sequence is CASSQDGTIADTQYF. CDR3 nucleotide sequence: TGTGCCAGCAGCCAGGACGGGACAATCGCAGATACGCAGTATTTT.

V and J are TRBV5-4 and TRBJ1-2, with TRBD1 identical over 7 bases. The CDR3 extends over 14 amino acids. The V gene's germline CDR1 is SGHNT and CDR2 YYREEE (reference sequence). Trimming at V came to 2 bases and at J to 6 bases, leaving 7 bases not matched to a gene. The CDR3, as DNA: TGTGCCAGCAGCTTATTCGACAGGGTGGATGGCTACACCTTC. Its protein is CASSLFDRVDGYTF.

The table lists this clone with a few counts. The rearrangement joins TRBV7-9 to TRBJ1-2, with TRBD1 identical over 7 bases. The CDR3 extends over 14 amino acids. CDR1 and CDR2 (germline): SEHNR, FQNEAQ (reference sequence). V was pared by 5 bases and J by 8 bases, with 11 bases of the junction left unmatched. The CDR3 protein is CASSPEASGGGYTF. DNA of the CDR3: TGTGCCAGCAGCCCAGAGGCGTCAGGGGGAGGCTACACCTTC.

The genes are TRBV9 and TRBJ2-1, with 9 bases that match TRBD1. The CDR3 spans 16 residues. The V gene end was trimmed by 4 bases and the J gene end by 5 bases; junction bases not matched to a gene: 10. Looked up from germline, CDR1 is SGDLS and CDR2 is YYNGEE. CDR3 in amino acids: CASSPHSGTGNNEQFF. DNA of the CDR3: TGTGCCAGCAGCCCTCATTCCGGGACAGGGAACAATGAGCAGTTCTTC.

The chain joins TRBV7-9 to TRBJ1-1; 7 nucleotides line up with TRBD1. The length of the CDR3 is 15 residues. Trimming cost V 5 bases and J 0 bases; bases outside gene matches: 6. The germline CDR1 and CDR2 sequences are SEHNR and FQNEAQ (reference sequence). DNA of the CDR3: TGTGCCAGCAGCCCAAGACAGGGAATGAACACTGAAGCTTTCTTT. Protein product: CASSPRQGMNTEAFF.

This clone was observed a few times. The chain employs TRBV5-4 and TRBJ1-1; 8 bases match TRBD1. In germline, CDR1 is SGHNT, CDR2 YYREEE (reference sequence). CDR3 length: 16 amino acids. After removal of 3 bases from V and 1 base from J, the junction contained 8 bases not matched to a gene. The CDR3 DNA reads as TGTGCCAGCAGCTACACAGGGGGAATAAAGAACACTGAAGCTTTCTTT. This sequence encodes CASSYTGGIKNTEAFF.